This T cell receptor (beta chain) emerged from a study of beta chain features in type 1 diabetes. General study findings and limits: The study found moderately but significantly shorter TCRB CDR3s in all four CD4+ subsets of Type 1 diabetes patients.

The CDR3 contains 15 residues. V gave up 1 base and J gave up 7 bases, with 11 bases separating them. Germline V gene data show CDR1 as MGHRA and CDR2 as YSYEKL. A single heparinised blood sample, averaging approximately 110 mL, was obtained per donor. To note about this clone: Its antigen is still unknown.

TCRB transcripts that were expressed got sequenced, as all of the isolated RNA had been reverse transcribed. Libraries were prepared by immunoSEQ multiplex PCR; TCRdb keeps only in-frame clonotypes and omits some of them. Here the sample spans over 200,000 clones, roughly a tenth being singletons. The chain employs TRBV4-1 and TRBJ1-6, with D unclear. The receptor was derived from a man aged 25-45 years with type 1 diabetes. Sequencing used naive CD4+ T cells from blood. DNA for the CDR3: TGCGCCAGCAGCCAAGTCCTAGGTTGGAATTCACCCCTCCACTTT. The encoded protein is CASSQVLGWNSPLHF.